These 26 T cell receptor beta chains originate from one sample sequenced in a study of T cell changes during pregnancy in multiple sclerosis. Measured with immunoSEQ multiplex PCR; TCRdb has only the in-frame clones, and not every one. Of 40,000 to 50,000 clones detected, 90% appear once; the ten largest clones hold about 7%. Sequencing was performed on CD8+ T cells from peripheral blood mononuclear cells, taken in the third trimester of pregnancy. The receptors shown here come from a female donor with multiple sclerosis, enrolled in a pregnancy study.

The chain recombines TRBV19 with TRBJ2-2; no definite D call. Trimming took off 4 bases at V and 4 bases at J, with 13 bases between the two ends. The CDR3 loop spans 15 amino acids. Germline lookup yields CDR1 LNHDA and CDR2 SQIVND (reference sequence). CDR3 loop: CASSNGVPPTGELFF. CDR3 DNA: TGTGCCAGTAGTAATGGAGTCCCACCCACCGGGGAGCTGTTTTTT.

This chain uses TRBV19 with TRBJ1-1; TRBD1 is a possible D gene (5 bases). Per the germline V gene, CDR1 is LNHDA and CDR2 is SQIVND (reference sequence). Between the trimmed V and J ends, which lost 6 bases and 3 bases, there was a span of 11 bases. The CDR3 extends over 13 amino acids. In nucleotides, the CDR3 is TGTGCCAGTAGGTCAGGGATTCACACTGAAGCTTTCTTT. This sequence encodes CASRSGIHTEAFF. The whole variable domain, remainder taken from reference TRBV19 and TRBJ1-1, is DGGITQSPKYLFRKEGQNVTLSCEQNLNHDAMYWYRQDPGQGLRLIYYSQIVNDFQKGDIAEGYSVSREKKESFPLTVTSAQKNPTAFYLCASRSGIHTEAFFGQGTRLTVV.

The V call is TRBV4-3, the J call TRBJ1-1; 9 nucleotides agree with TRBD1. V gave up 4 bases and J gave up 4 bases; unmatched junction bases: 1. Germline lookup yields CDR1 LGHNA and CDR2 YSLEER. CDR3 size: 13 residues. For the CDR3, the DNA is TGCGCCAGCAGCCCGGACAGGGGCACTGAAGCTTTCTTT. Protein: CASSPDRGTEAFF.

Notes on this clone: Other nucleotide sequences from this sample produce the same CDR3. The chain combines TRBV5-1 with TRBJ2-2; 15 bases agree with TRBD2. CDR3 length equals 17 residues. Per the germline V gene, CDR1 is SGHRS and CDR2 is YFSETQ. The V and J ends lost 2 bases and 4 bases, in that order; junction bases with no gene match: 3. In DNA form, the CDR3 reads TGCGCCAGCAGCTTAGGACTAGCGGGAGGGCCCACCGGGGAGCTGTTTTTT. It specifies CASSLGLAGGPTGELFF.

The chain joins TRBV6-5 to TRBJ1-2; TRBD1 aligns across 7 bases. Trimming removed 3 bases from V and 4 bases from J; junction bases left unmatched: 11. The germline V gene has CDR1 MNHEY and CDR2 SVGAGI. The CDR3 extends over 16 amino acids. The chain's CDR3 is CASSYPDRTGGYGYTF. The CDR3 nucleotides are TGTGCCAGCAGTTATCCGGACAGGACCGGTGGCTATGGCTACACCTTC.

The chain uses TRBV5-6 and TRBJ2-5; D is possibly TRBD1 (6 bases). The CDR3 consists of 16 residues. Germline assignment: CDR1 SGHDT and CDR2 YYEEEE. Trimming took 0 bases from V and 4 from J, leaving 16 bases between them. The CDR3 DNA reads TGTGCCAGCAGCTTGGCCGGTGAGGGGGTATCAGAGACCCAGTACTTC. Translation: CASSLAGEGVSETQYF.

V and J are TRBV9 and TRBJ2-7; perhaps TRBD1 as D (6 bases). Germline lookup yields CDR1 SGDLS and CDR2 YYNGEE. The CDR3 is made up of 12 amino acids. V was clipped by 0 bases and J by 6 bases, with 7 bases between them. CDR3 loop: CASSVGGGEQYF. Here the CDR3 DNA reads TGTGCCAGCAGCGTAGGAGGGGGCGAGCAGTACTTC.

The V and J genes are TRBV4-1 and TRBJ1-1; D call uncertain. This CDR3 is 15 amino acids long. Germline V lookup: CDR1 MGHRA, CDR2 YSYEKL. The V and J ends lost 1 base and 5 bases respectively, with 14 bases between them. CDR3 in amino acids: CASSQVEGRLTEAFF. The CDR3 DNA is TGCGCCAGCAGCCAAGTTGAGGGTAGGTTGACTGAAGCTTTCTTT.

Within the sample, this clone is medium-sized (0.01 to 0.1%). The CDR3 region has the DNA TGTGCCTGGTGGGCGGGGGCCGGGGATGAGCAGTTCTTC. Its protein is CAWWAGAGDEQFF. The chain carries TRBV30 and TRBJ2-1; D is perhaps TRBD2 (7 bases). Trimming took 5 bases from V and 8 from J, leaving 16 bases between them. The germline CDR1 and CDR2 sequences are GTSNPN and SVGIG (reference sequence). The CDR3 is 13 amino acids.

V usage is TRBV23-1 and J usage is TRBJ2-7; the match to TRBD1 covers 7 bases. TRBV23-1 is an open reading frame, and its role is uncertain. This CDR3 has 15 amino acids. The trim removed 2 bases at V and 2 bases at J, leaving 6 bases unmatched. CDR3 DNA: TGCGCCAGCAGTCAACCGAGGGACAGAACCTACGAGCAGTACTTC. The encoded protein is CASSQPRDRTYEQYF.

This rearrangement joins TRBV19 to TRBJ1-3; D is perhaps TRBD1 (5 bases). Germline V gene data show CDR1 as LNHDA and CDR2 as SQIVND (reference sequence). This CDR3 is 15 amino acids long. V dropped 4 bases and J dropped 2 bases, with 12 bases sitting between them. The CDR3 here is CASSTDGTPGNTIYF. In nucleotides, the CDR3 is TGTGCCAGTAGTACCGACGGGACTCCTGGAAACACCATATATTTT.

CDR3 sequence: CASSILAVTSTDTQYF. The CDR3 bases are TGTGCCAGCAGCATCCTAGCGGTAACTAGCACAGATACGCAGTATTTT. The chain carries TRBV5-5 and TRBJ2-3; 7 positions agree with TRBD2. CDR1 is SGHKS, CDR2 YYEKEE, per germline (reference sequence). The ends lost 4 bases at V and 0 bases at J; junction bases unmatched: 8. This CDR3 is built from 16 residues. Together with reference TRBV5-5 and TRBJ2-3, the CDR3 gives the full variable domain: DAGVTQSPTHLIKTRGQQVTLRCSPISGHKSVSWYQQVLGQGPQFIFQYYEKEERGRGNFPDRFSARQFPNYSSELNVNALLLGDSALYLCASSILAVTSTDTQYFGPGTRLTVL.

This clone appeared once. This CDR3 reads CASSETTGSYEQYF. The CDR3 coding sequence is TGTGCCAGCAGCGAGACGACGGGCTCCTACGAGCAGTACTTC. This chain connects TRBV5-4 to TRBJ2-7; no reliable D call. This CDR3 contains 14 residues. The V gene's germline CDR1 is SGHNT and CDR2 YYREEE (reference sequence). V lost 4 bases, J lost 0 bases, and 11 bases lay in between.

CDR3 sequence: CAWESGGGGETQYF. The CDR3 nucleotides read TGTGCCTGGGAATCAGGGGGTGGGGGGGAGACCCAGTACTTC. The gene calls are TRBV30 and TRBJ2-5, with D perhaps matching TRBD1 (7 bases). Per germline, CDR1 GTSNPN and CDR2 SVGIG (reference sequence). Trimming left V 5 bases short and J 5 bases short, with 18 bases between. The CDR3 has 14 residues.

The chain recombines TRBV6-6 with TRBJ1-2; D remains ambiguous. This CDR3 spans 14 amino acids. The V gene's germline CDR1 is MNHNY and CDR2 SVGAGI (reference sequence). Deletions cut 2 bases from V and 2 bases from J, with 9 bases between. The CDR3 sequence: CASSYEAPNYGYTF. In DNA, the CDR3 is TGTGCCAGCAGTTACGAGGCACCGAACTATGGCTACACCTTC.

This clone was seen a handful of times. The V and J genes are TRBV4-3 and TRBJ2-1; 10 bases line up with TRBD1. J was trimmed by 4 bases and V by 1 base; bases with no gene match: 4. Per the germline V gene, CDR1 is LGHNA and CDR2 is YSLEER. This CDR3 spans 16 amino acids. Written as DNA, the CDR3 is TGCGCCAGCAGCCAAGGGGACAGGGGCCCATACAATGAGCAGTTCTTC. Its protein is CASSQGDRGPYNEQFF.

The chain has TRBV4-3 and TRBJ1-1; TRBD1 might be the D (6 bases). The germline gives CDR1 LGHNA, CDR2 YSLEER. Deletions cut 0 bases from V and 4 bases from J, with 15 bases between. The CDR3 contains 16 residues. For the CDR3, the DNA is TGCGCCAGCAGCCAAGATCTGGCAGGGGAGGGCACTGAAGCTTTCTTT. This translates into CASSQDLAGEGTEAFF.

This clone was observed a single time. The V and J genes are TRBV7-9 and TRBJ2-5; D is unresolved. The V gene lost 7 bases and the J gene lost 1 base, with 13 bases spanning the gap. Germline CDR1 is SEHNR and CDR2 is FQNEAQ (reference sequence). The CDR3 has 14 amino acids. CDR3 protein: CASNWQAAQETQYF. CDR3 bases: TGTGCCAGCAACTGGCAGGCAGCCCAAGAGACCCAGTACTTC.

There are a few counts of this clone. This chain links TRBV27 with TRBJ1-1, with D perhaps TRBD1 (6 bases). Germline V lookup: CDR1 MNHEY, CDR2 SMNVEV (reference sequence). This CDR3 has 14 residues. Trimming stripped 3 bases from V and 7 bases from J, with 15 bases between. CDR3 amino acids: CASSLFRGEVEAFF. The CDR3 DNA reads TGTGCCAGCAGTTTGTTCAGGGGAGAGGTTGAAGCTTTCTTT.

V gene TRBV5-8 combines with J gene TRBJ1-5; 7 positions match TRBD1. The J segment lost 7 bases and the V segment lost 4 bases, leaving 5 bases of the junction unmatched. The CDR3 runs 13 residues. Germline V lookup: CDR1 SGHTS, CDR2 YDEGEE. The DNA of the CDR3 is TGTGCCAGCAGCCACCCACAGGGGCAGCCCCAGCATTTT. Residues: CASSHPQGQPQHF. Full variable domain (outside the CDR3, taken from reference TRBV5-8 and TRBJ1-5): EAGVTQSPTHLIKTRGQQATLRCSPISGHTSVYWYQQALGLGLQFLLWYDEGEERNRGNFPPRFSGRQFPNYSSELNVNALELEDSALYLCASSHPQGQPQHFGDGTRLSIL.

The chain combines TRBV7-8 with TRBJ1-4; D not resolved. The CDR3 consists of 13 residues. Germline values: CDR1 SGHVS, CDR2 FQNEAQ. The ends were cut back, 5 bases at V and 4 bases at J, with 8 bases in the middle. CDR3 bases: TGTGCCAGCAGCATAACAGTTAATGAAAAACTGTTTTTT. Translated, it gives CASSITVNEKLFF. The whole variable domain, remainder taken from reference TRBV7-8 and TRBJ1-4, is GAGVSQSPRYKVAKRGQDVALRCDPISGHVSLFWYQQALGQGPEFLTYFQNEAQLDKSGLPSDRFFAERPEGSVSTLKIQRTQQEDSAVYLCASSITVNEKLFFGSGTQLSVL.

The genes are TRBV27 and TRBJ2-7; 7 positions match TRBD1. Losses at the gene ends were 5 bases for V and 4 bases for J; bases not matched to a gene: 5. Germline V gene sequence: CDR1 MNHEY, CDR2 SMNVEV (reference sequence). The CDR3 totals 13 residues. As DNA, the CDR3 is TGTGCCAGCAGTCCACAGACAGGGTACGAGCAGTACTTC. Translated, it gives CASSPQTGYEQYF.

In DNA form, the CDR3 reads TGTGCCAGCAGTGAAGCGGGGCCCGGGGCAGGGAGGTACGAGCAGTACTTC. Translating gives CASSEAGPGAGRYEQYF. V usage is TRBV6-1 and J usage is TRBJ2-7, with a possible D match to TRBD2 (6 bases). This CDR3 has 17 residues. Germline CDR1 reads MNHNS; CDR2 reads SASEGT. The V gene lost 0 bases and the J gene lost 4 bases, with 19 bases spanning the gap.

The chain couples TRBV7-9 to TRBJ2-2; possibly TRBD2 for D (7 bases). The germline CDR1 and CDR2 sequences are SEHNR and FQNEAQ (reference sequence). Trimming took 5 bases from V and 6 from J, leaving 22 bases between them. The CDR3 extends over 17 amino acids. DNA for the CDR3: TGTGCCAGCAGCGCCTCGAGGGGGAGGGCCGTCGCCGGGGAGCTGTTTTTT. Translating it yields CASSASRGRAVAGELFF.

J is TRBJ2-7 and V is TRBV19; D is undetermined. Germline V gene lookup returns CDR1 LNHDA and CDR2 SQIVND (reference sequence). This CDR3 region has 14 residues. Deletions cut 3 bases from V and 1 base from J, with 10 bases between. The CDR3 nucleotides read TGTGCCAGTAGTATCGACGAGGAATCCTACGAGCAGTACTTC. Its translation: CASSIDEESYEQYF.

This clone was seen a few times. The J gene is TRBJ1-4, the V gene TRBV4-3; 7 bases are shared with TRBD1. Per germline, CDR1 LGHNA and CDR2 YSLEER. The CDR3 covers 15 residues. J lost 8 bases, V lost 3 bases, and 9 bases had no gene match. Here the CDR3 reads CASSQNQGVAEKLFF. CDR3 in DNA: TGCGCCAGCAGCCAGAATCAGGGGGTGGCCGAAAAACTGTTTTTT.